The rows below give T cell receptor beta chains drawn from one sample of a study of blood T cell repertoires in COVID-19. Assay: immunoSEQ multiplex PCR; the TCRdb copy retains only in-frame clones and omits some. The profile shows about 150,000 clones, 60% to 80% of them singletons. Sequenced: peripheral blood. These receptors all come from a man between 50 and 59 years old with active or convalescent COVID-19. CDR3s include the opening cysteine and the closing phenylalanine or tryptophan. A D gene is named only where the DNA matches it firmly. Some rows have no size entry. The others give once, few or many, or a class for an expanded clone.

TRBD1 | once | TRBJ2-5 | TRBV7-9 | CASSLWDRGETQYF | TGTGCCAGCAGCTTGTGGGACAGGGGAGAGACCCAGTACTTC
TRBD2 | NA | TRBJ2-3 | TRBV19 | CASSVFLPSGREGTDTQYF | TGTGCCAGTAGTGTATTCCTTCCTAGCGGCCGGGAGGGTACAGATACGCAGTATTTT
NA | once | TRBJ1-4 | TRBV6-6 | CASSYWTDYNEKLFF | TGTGCCAGCAGTTACTGGACAGACTATAATGAAAAACTGTTTTTT
NA | NA | TRBJ2-5 | TRBV11-3 | CASSSDSQETQYF | TGTGCCAGCAGCTCGGACAGCCAAGAGACCCAGTACTTC
TRBD2 | NA | TRBJ2-1 | TRBV7-3 | CASSTTSGGAYNEQFF | TGTGCCAGCAGCACGACTAGCGGGGGAGCCTACAATGAGCAGTTCTTC
TRBD2 | NA | TRBJ2-1 | TRBV28 | CASPPGLAGLSSYNEQFF | TGTGCCAGTCCTCCGGGACTAGCGGGTTTGAGCTCCTACAATGAGCAGTTCTTC
TRBD1 | few | TRBJ1-4 | TRBV27 | CASSHRGLGEKLFF | TGTGCCAGCAGTCACAGGGGGCTCGGAGAAAAACTGTTTTTT
TRBD1 | few | TRBJ1-5 | TRBV19 | CASSQGGQGNQPQHF | TGTGCCAGTAGCCAAGGGGGCCAGGGGAACCAGCCCCAGCATTTT
NA | NA | TRBJ1-1 | TRBV5-1 | CASSSPEGNYMNTEAFF | TGCGCCAGCAGTTCGCCGGAGGGTAACTACATGAACACTGAAGCTTTCTTT
TRBD1 | NA | TRBJ2-7 | TRBV11-1 | CASSQGPGQGGYEQYF | TGTGCCAGCAGCCAAGGCCCGGGACAGGGTGGCTACGAGCAGTACTTC
TRBD2 | once | TRBJ2-1 | TRBV5-1 | CASSLGGRVNEQFF | TGCGCCAGCAGTCTGGGCGGGAGGGTAAATGAGCAGTTCTTC
NA | many | TRBJ2-3 | TRBV27 | CASRPKRAGTDTQYF | TGTGCCAGCCGACCCAAGCGGGCGGGCACAGATACGCAGTATTTT
TRBD1 | NA | TRBJ2-7 | TRBV28 | CASRTGGSYEQYF | TGTGCCAGCCGGACAGGGGGCTCGTACGAGCAGTACTTC
NA | NA | TRBJ2-5 | TRBV11-2 | CASSLEVSQETQYF | TGTGCCAGCAGCTTAGAGGTCAGCCAAGAGACCCAGTACTTC
NA | NA | TRBJ1-2 | TRBV28 | CASRNDRSYGYTF | TGTGCCAGCAGAAACGACAGGAGCTATGGCTACACCTTC
TRBD1 | NA | TRBJ1-1 | TRBV7-6 | CASSWTGGAAGTEAFF | TGTGCCAGCAGCTGGACAGGGGGCGCTGCGGGAACTGAAGCTTTCTTT